The clone carrying this TCR beta chain has ten or more counts. Its antigen is undetermined. At one end the junction does not follow the germline gene, possibly because of a read error. In germline, CDR1 is SGHRS, CDR2 YFSETQ. The CDR3 is 14 residues long. The donor group consisted entirely of healthy Caucasians. The sample originates from a study of identical twins. Study results and limitations: Out-of-frame sharing of TCR alpha in monozygotic twins was underestimated by models. Alpha sequences that were out-of-frame and twin-shared showed an excess of low generation probability.

TCRdb processed the 5' RACE reads anew with MiXCR; each CDR3 protein has one entry. Of around 490,000 distinct CDR3 sequences listed, over 12% are singletons. The same data also went into a second study, on yellow fever vaccine responses in identical twins.

The genes are TRBV5-1 and TRBJ2-7, with TRBD2 matching over 11 bases. The specimen sequenced was CD4+ T cells sorted from blood. The sequence was obtained from a woman between 18 and 29 years old in good health. CDR3 DNA: TGTGCCAGCAGTTTGGGGACTAGCGGCTACGAGCAGTACTTC. Protein sequence: CASSLGTSGYEQYF.